The following is a T cell receptor (beta chain) sequence with its context. What antigen it recognizes has not been identified. Per-nucleotide qualities are absent, and no much larger clonotype sits a single base away. Receptors were amplified or captured by the immunoSEQ multiplex PCR assay. For the multiplex PCR, a mixture combining 60 forward primers for TCR Vbeta segments and 13 reverse primers for TCR Jbeta segments was used. The CDR3 region of rearranged TCR beta genes was amplified from genomic DNA with a multiplex PCR assay. The Illumina HiSeq System was used to sequence the amplified TCR beta libraries as 87-base-pair reads. In the original analysis: Across the roughly 640 repertoires, a later analysis counted 78 million or so unique TCR beta chains, roughly 11 million of which were shared by at least two donors. Raw reads were error-corrected and collapsed into unique sequences with a nearest-neighbor algorithm that merged closely related sequences to remove PCR and sequencing errors. CDR3 sequences were aligned to IMGT reference sequences to assign V, D and J gene segments. For a sequence to be retained, a match of at least six nucleotides to both a V gene segment and a J gene segment was required. Rearrangements were called productive when the CDR3 lacked stop codons and stayed in frame with V and J; all others were non-productive. CDR3 was defined by IMGT convention, running from the second conserved V-encoded cysteine to the conserved J-encoded phenylalanine. In an earlier analysis of around 600 of the donors, sequences lacking an unambiguous match to a single V gene segment were excluded. An earlier analysis of around 600 of the donors classified V segments as functional when productive rearrangements were above 56.7% and as segregating when the standard deviation between donors was above 5%. A statistical classification framework was built to diagnose cytomegalovirus status from the catalog of TCR beta chain sequences. In a later analysis, TCR nucleotide sequences were compared against IMGT/GENE-DB human TR gene sequences so that V and J genes could be assigned. Using the TCRdist pipeline, a later analysis assigned CDR3 sequences along with most-parsimonious VDJ recombination scenarios. In a later analysis, every TCR beta chain was defined by the combination of its CDR3 amino acid sequence and its V-gene family, and reads without a unique V-gene family were dropped. A later analysis removed 592 highly shared, low-generation-probability nucleotide sequences to deal with suspected cross-contamination and a sequencing artifact. For each public chain, a later analysis derived a clonal expansion index from normalized ranks of inferred template counts within each repertoire. Generation probabilities in a later analysis came from a VDJ recombination model fitted to out-of-frame rearrangements, and those results were checked against IGoR. Hypergeometric tests were used in a later analysis to score TCR-TCR, TCR-HLA and TCR-CMV co-occurrence, with a repertoire-size bias correction applied to the TCR pairs. To estimate false discovery rates, a later analysis permuted the HLA or CMV assignments 20 times. In a later analysis, co-occurring TCRs were grouped using DBSCAN, with TCRdist sequence similarity added in when clustering inside HLA-allele-positive subsets. For co-occurrence clustering, repertoires with fewer than 30,000 or more than 120,000 public chains were excluded, along with a handful of repertoires with anomalous nucleotide sharing. TCRdb took over this immuneACCESS table, retaining in-frame rearrangements with V and J assigned. Such tables are incomplete; in checked studies, under half of the missing clones stem from an unresolved V gene, and the remainder is unexplained. Clone size and the V and J calls come from that table; the DNA yielded D and trimming. The sample table contains 160,000 or so clones; only one count was recorded for about 80% of them. Together, the top ten hold about a tenth of the sample.

The CDR3 runs 16 residues from the cysteine to the phenylalanine. Here the CDR3 DNA is all that survives: 48 bases in frame from base 1. The germline ends are 20 bases apart after V is trimmed by 5 bases and J by 3 bases. CDR1 is given as SGHRS and CDR2 as YFSETQ, both from the germline V gene. This specimen belongs to a study of cytomegalovirus exposure and HLA in healthy donors (dated by TCRdb to between 2016 and 2019). For the wider study: An earlier analysis of roughly 500 of the donors reported approximately 260 Gb of sequence data and around 110 million unique TCR beta sequences obtained from around 170 million T cells. Approximately 300 gigabases of sequencing data and 75 million to 85 million unique TCR sequences made up an early release that covered about 640 HLA-typed donors. Of the 398 genotyped donors, less than 85% were placed in the genetic ancestry cluster associated with self-reported Caucasian donors. The aim of the study was to test whether cataloging public T cell receptors could identify signatures of past pathogen exposure. Using immunosequencing, the study profiled T cell repertoires from 666 subjects and related those repertoires to cytomegalovirus serostatus. Along with the approximately 620-subject first cohort, a separate validation cohort of about 110 different subjects was used. To predict cytomegalovirus infection status, the study combined high-throughput TCR immunosequencing, statistical association of individual TCRs with disease status, and machine learning. A later analysis re-examined previously published TCR beta repertoires from over 500 donors and added high-resolution HLA genotyping to investigate patterns of TCR occurrence. Rather than drawing on any new phenotypic data, the later analysis identified candidate immune exposures from TCR beta sequences and the way those sequences occurred across donors. To decide whether each TCR beta V gene segment behaved as functional or pseudogenic, an earlier analysis of some 600 of the donors relied on high-throughput TCR beta sequencing. Donor age, sex, ethnicity and CMV serostatus were compiled together with the repertoire data. A later genetic analysis took genome-wide SNP genotypes for about three fifths of the roughly 670 donors and used that subset as a discovery cohort. Every repertoire in the discovery cohort had been generated on one and the same sequencing platform. Class I and class II HLA loci were covered by the typing at four-digit resolution. Typing coverage differed by locus: A, B, C, DRB1 and DQB1 were typed in roughly 629-630 donors, DQA1 in 500 to 550, DPA1 in 600 to 610, and DPB1 in 400 to 480. Four to six DR-DQ haplotypes were handled as single units for association and clustering, since linkage in the cohort was strong. Among 398 genotyped donors of the cohort, an average of about 240,000 unique TCR beta nucleotide sequences was sequenced per donor, of which 15% to 20% were non-productive.

The cohort comprised 670 or so healthy bone marrow donors. All cohort members were sampled while nominally healthy, although unrecorded immune exposures were likely present. The donor tested CMV seropositive, placing the donor among the 250 to 300 seropositive members of the cohort. Every donor gave a peripheral blood sample, and the peripheral blood mononuclear cells from that sample were used for TCR beta sequencing. Genomic DNA was extracted from the blood cell samples with the Qiagen DNeasy Blood Extraction Kit. Beyond this particular receptor, the publication reports: A cluster of highly shared sequence variants was judged likely to be a technical artifact of the sequencing pipeline. It was suggested by the authors that the approach could potentially be generalized to other disease states and immunological phenotypes. When HLA alleles, especially DR and DQ, strongly co-occurred, TCR associations were difficult to assign to individual alleles. Across donors, most TCR sequences were observed very rarely, whereas some public TCRs were present in many individuals. In vitro tests confirmed that a few of the cytomegalovirus-associated TCR beta chains recognize cytomegalovirus antigens. A later analysis found that most CMV-associated TCR beta chains appeared HLA-restricted, with HLA associations seemingly driven largely by CMV exposure. Because counts were too low, seventeen rarely observed V segments, including chromosome 9 orphons, were left out of the earlier analysis of over 550 of the donors. Linkage disequilibrium might explain the correlated functional status among segregating V segments, but an unknown experimental factor could not be excluded. The 87-base-pair reads could not distinguish some IMGT-functional V segments, including TRBV6-2 and TRBV6-3, so those segments were excluded. In both the original and validation cohorts, the classifier was reported to diagnose cytomegalovirus status with high specificity and sensitivity. A later genetic analysis associated a missense DCLRE1C variant with V-gene and J-gene trimming of TCR beta chains, and an independent cohort replicated the association. The study gave a list of 150 to 200 TCR beta chains associated with cytomegalovirus. Only TCR beta chains were sequenced in this cohort, and the absence of alpha or paired-chain data limited detectable features. A further reported finding was that TCR beta sequences accurately predicted the HLA-A and HLA-B alleles for most subjects in the first cohort. Specific HLA alleles were associated with 16,951 TCR beta sequences at a false discovery rate of 0.05 in a later analysis. Compared with equally common non-associated chains, HLA-associated TCR beta chains in a later analysis were more clonally expanded and had lower generation probabilities. A later genetic analysis reported fewer N-insertions in productive TCRs among donors in an Asian-associated ancestry cluster than the 666-donor mean. Broadly in line with IMGT annotations, most TCR beta V segments showed up in productive rearrangements about 87% or about 30% of the time in an earlier analysis of some 590 of the donors. In a later analysis, several top co-occurrence clusters were reported to appear linked to parvovirus B19, influenza, CMV and Epstein-Barr virus. Because HLA typing was unavailable for some donors at each locus, only the typed subset was used in association tests. Presence/absence analyses assumed roughly uniform sequencing depth across donors, an assumption that may not hold. A later analysis found that TCR association rates varied across HLA loci, with DRB1 alleles showing the most associated TCRs and HLA-C alleles the fewest. The only immune exposure information available for the cohort was CMV serostatus.

The sequence was obtained from a man between 18 and 29 years old in good health and CMV-seropositive. Sequenced sample: PBMCs. Recombination joined TRBV5-1 with TRBJ1-1; the D gene identity is not certain. DNA sequence: TGCGCCAGCAGGAAAGGAGATGAGGGTGACGACACTGAAGCTTTCTTT. This yields the protein CASRKGDEGDDTEAFF. This CDR3, with the reference TRBV5-1 and TRBJ1-1 proteins standing in past its ends, gives the full variable domain KAGVTQTPRYLIKTRGQQVTLSCSPISGHRSVSWYQQTPGQGLQFLFEYFSETQRNKGNFPGRFSGRQFSNSRSEMNVSTLELGDSALYLCASRKGDEGDDTEAFFGQGTRLTVV.